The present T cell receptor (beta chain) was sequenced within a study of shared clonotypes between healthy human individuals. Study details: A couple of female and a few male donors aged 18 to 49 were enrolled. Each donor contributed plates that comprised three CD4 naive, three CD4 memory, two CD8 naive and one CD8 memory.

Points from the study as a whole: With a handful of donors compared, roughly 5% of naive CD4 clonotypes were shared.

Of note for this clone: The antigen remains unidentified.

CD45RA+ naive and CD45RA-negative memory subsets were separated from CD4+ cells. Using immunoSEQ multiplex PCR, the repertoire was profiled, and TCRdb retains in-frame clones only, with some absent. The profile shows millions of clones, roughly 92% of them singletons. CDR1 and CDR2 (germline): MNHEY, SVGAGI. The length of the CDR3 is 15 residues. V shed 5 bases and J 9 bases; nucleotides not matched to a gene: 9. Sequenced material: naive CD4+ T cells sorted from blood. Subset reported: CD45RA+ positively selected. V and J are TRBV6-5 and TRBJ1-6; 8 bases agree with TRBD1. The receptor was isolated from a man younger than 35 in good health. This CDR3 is CASSTIAGQASPLHF. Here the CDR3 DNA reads TGTGCCAGCAGTACGATCGCGGGACAGGCTTCACCCCTCCACTTT.